Listed below are T cell receptor beta chains from one sample, sequenced in a study of blood T cell repertoires in COVID-19. The data were produced by immunoSEQ multiplex PCR, yet TCRdb's version contains in-frame clones alone and is incomplete. Of about 170,000 clones listed, around 83% are singletons. Sequenced: peripheral blood. These receptors all come from a woman of 80 years or more in a cohort sampled during active or convalescent COVID-19. Both conserved end residues are part of each CDR3. D genes are given only for firm matches. Only part of the rows carry a size: once, few, many, or a class if the clone is expanded.

D gene | J gene | V gene | clone size | CDR3 DNA | CDR3 protein
. | TRBJ2-5 | TRBV18 | . | TGTGCCAGCTCACTCTTCCAAGAGACCCAGTACTTC | CASSLFQETQYF
. | TRBJ2-2 | TRBV19 | . | TGTGCCAGTAGTATCCAGGGGACCAACACCGGGGAGCTGTTTTTT | CASSIQGTNTGELFF
. | TRBJ2-3 | TRBV3-1/TRBV3-2 | . | TGTGCCAGCCGGGCGGGAACTAGCATAACAGATACGCAGTATTTT | CASRAGTSITDTQYF
. | TRBJ1-2 | TRBV11-3 | . | TGTGCCAGCAGCACACCTAACTATGGCTACACCTTC | CASSTPNYGYTF
. | TRBJ1-4 | TRBV11-3 | once | TGTGCCAGCAGCTTAGGTATACAGTCGGGAGTGAGTAAGGAAAAACTGTTTTTT | CASSLGIQSGVSKEKLFF
TRBD1 | TRBJ1-5 | TRBV28 | . | TGTGCCAGCAGGCGACAGGGGGCTCAGCCCCAGCATTTT | CASRRQGAQPQHF
TRBD1 | TRBJ2-1 | TRBV11-2 | . | TGTGCCAGCAGCTTAACGGACAGGGTCTTGTATGAGCAGTTCTTC | CASSLTDRVLYEQFF
. | TRBJ2-1 | TRBV28 | few | TGTGCCAGCAGTTTAGAATCTCCCACCTGGCAGCAGTTCTTC | CASSLESPTWQQFF
. | TRBJ1-2 | TRBV14 | once | TGTGCCAGCAGCCAAGGGAGTGGGGCAGCCGCTAACTATGGCTACACCTTC | CASSQGSGAAANYGYTF
TRBD2 | TRBJ2-6 | TRBV4-1 | . | TGCGCCAGCAGCCGAGCTAGCGGGGGGGCCGGTATTTCTTCTGGGGCCAACGTCCTGACTTTC | CASSRASGGAGISSGANVLTF
. | TRBJ1-1 | TRBV27 | . | TGTGCCAGCAGAAAACCGGGACTACAAGATGAAGCTTTCTTT | CASRKPGLQDEAFF
. | TRBJ1-1 | TRBV4-1 | . | TGCGCCAGCAGACACCCTACAGGGTCGGGCGCTGAAGCTTTCTTT | CASRHPTGSGAEAFF
. | TRBJ2-3 | TRBV3-1/TRBV3-2 | . | TGTGCCAGCAGATCAGGCACAGATACGCAGTGTTTT | CASRSGTDTQCF
. | TRBJ2-5 | TRBV20-1 | . | TGCAGTGCTAGTAGGGGGGGACTTAAAGAGACCCAGTACTTC | CSASRGGLKETQYF
. | TRBJ1-6 | TRBV29-1 | . | TGCAGCGTTGCCCCGACAGGAAATAATTCACCCCTCCACTTT | CSVAPTGNNSPLHF
TRBD1 | TRBJ1-5 | TRBV11-2 | . | TGTGCCAGCGCGGGACAGCAGGATCAGCCCCAGCATTTT | CASAGQQDQPQHF
. | TRBJ1-5 | TRBV28 | once | TGTGCCAGCAGTTTACGGGCGGGGGCAGGGCCAAGGCCCCAGCATTTT | CASSLRAGAGPRPQHF
. | TRBJ1-3 | TRBV7-9 | . | TGTGCCAGCAGCTTACCTTACTACAAGACCTTGGAGTCCGGAAACACCATATATTTT | CASSLPYYKTLESGNTIYF
. | TRBJ2-5 | TRBV12-3/TRBV12-4 | once | TGTGCCAGCAGTTTTAACAAGCAAGAGACCCAGTACTTC | CASSFNKQETQYF
. | TRBJ2-1 | TRBV6-2/TRBV6-3 | . | TGTGCCAGCAGTTACAGGGGGAGCTTGGGCTACAATGAGCAGTTCTTC | CASSYRGSLGYNEQFF
. | TRBJ1-3 | TRBV5-8 | . | TGTGCCAGCAGCTCACAGGCGACCTCTGGAAACACCATATATTTT | CASSSQATSGNTIYF
. | TRBJ1-5 | TRBV27 | . | TGTGCCAGCAGTTTATCGAGCCAGGGGTTGCAGCCCCAGCATTTT | CASSLSSQGLQPQHF
. | TRBJ2-5 | TRBV5-1 | . | TGCGCCAGCAGCGCGACTGGGAGCGGAGAGACCCAGTACTTC | CASSATGSGETQYF
. | TRBJ1-2 | TRBV3-1/TRBV3-2 | . | TGTGCCAGCAGCCAAGCCGCGGAGGGGGGCTACACCTTC | CASSQAAEGGYTF
TRBD2 | TRBJ2-7 | TRBV2 | . | TGTGCCAGCCTACTAGCGGCTGCCTACGAGCAGTACTTC | CASLLAAAYEQYF
. | TRBJ1-6 | TRBV5-1 | . | TGCGCCAGCAGCTTGGGGGCAGGGGAAAGTGGTTCACCCCTCCACTTT | CASSLGAGESGSPLHF
. | TRBJ1-5 | TRBV4-1 | once | TGCGCCAGCAGCCACGAAAAGGGGGAGGGGGTTCAGCCCCAGCATTTT | CASSHEKGEGVQPQHF
TRBD2 | TRBJ2-1 | TRBV2 | . | TGTGCCAGCGTTGAGGGGGGACTAGCGGGTGTAAGCTCCTACAATGAGCAGTTCTTC | CASVEGGLAGVSSYNEQFF
TRBD1 | TRBJ2-5 | TRBV6-5 | . | TGTGCCAGCAGTTATTCCGGGACAGGGTTTAGTGAGACCCAGTACTTC | CASSYSGTGFSETQYF
TRBD2 | TRBJ2-5 | TRBV10-1 | . | TGCGCCAGCAGTGGCGGGACTAGCGGCCAAGAGACCCAGTACTTC | CASSGGTSGQETQYF
. | TRBJ1-2 | TRBV19 | . | TGTGCCAGTAGCACAACCGGACTGATATCTAACTATGGCTACACCTTC | CASSTTGLISNYGYTF
TRBD1 | TRBJ2-1 | TRBV5-1 | . | TGCGCCAGCAGCTCATGGACAGGGAGCTCCTACAATGAGCAGTTCTTC | CASSSWTGSSYNEQFF
. | TRBJ2-2 | TRBV7-9 | . | TGTGCCAGCAGCCCATCGACAGGGAGGACCGGGGAGCTGTTTTTT | CASSPSTGRTGELFF
. | TRBJ1-1 | TRBV27 | . | TGTGCCAGCAGCTGGGACAAACCAAACGCTGAAGCTTTCTTT | CASSWDKPNAEAFF
. | TRBJ1-1 | TRBV11-3 | . | TGTGCCAGCAGCCCACGAGGAATGAACACTGAAGCTTTCTTT | CASSPRGMNTEAFF
. | TRBJ1-2 | TRBV3-1/TRBV3-2 | once | TGTGCCAGCAGCCCCCCCCTATCGGTTAGCTATGGCTACACCTTC | CASSPPLSVSYGYTF
TRBD1 | TRBJ1-2 | TRBV7-9 | . | TGTGCCAGCAGCGAGCAGGGGGATGGCTACACCTTC | CASSEQGDGYTF
TRBD1 | TRBJ2-2 | TRBV5-1 | . | TGCGCCAGCCTCCCGACAGGGGGCGAGACCGGGGAGCTGTTTTTT | CASLPTGGETGELFF
. | TRBJ1-6 | TRBV14 | . | TGTGCCAGCAGACAGACAGTCCCGAATTCACCCCTCCACTTT | CASRQTVPNSPLHF
. | TRBJ2-3 | TRBV9 | . | TGTGCCAGCAGCATTCGGGTGGGAGAGAGCACAGATACGCAGTATTTT | CASSIRVGESTDTQYF
. | TRBJ2-1 | TRBV4-3 | . | TGCGCCAGCAGCCAAGATCGGGGTGGTGAGCAGTTCTTC | CASSQDRGGEQFF
. | TRBJ1-2 | TRBV7-2 | . | TGTGCCAGCAGCTCTTCTGGGGCGTCGGTTGGCTACACCTTC | CASSSSGASVGYTF
TRBD1 | TRBJ2-7 | TRBV28 | . | TGTGCCAGCAGTACCCGACAGGGTGGTTTCTACGAGCAGTACTTC | CASSTRQGGFYEQYF
. | TRBJ2-7 | TRBV6-5 | . | TGTGCCAGCAGTTCGTCTACCTACGAGCAGTACTTC | CASSSSTYEQYF
TRBD1 | TRBJ1-1 | TRBV6-2/TRBV6-3 | . | TGTGCCAGCAGTTACCGACAGGGAAGTCTACGGACTGAAGCTTTCTTT | CASSYRQGSLRTEAFF
TRBD1 | TRBJ1-2 | TRBV28 | . | TGTGCCAGCAGTTTATGGCAGGGGGCGCATGGCTACACCTTC | CASSLWQGAHGYTF
. | TRBJ1-2 | TRBV12-2 | . | TGTGCAAGTCGCTTAAATGGGGGGGCGCATGGCTACACCTTC | CASRLNGGAHGYTF
. | TRBJ1-2 | TRBV24-1 | . | TGTGCCACCAGTGATAACTGGGCCTATGGCTACACCTTC | CATSDNWAYGYTF
. | TRBJ1-6 | TRBV27 | . | TGTGCCAGCAGTTTATACCGGGGGGATTCACCCCTCCACTTT | CASSLYRGDSPLHF
. | TRBJ1-2 | TRBV2 | . | TGTGCCAGCAGCCCTGAGGCGCAGTCCTATGGCTACACCTTC | CASSPEAQSYGYTF
. | TRBJ1-1 | TRBV12-3/TRBV12-4 | . | TGTGCCAGCAGTTTGGAGTTCACCGAAGCTTTCTTT | CASSLEFTEAFF